This T cell receptor (beta chain) was documented in a study of post-analysis software for immune sequencing data. The germline CDR1 and CDR2 sequences are LGHNA and YSLEER. The CDR3 sequence is 13 residues long. This clonotype was counted between two and nine times. What it binds is unknown. Prepared TCR beta cDNA libraries contained unique molecular identifiers. The T cell input of about 0.85 to 10 million gave about 470,000 cDNA molecules. MiXCR, applied by TCRdb to the PCR reads, yields one record per CDR3 protein. The sample holds approximately 400,000 distinct CDR3 sequences; 30% to 45% are singletons and the top ten take around an eighth. Study findings and constraints: Four or five TRBV segments (TRBV5-6, TRBV5-1 and TRBV20-1 among them) occurred more frequently in patients than in controls.

The rearrangement uses TRBV4-3 and TRBJ2-5; no reliable D call. The DNA end favors TRBJ2-7, so the J call may be wrong. Specimen: blood. The clonotype originates from a girl aged 5-17 years with multiple sclerosis. The CDR3 here is CASSQERYHEQYF. The CDR3 DNA follows: TGCGCCAGCAGCCAAGAACGGTACCACGAGCAGTACTTC.